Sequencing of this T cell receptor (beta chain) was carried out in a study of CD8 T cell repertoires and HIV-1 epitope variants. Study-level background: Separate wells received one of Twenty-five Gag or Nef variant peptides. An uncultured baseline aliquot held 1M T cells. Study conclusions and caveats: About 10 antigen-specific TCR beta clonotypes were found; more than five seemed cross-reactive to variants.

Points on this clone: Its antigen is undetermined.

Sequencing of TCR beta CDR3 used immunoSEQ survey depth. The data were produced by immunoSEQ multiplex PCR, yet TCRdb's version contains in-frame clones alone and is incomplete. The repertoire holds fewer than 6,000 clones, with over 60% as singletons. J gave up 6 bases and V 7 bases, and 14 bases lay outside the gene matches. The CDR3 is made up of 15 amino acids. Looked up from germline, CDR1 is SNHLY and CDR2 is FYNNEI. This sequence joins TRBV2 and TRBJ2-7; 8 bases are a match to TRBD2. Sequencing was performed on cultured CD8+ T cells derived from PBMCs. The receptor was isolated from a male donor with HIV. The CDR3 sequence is CASNPRGGRSGEQYF. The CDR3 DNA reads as TGTGCCAGCAATCCTCGGGGGGGAAGGTCGGGCGAGCAGTACTTC.